This T cell receptor beta chain was obtained from a study of post-analysis software for immune sequencing data. The TCR beta cDNA libraries carried unique molecular identifiers. From approximately 0.95 to 9.8 million T cells, 400,000 to 650,000 cDNA molecules were obtained. TCRdb reprocessed the PCR reads with MiXCR, giving one entry per CDR3 protein. The sample consists of hundreds of thousands of distinct CDR3 sequences, more than 50% of them appearing once. Study observations and caveats: Relative to controls, patients with multiple sclerosis showed significantly lower normalized Chao1 diversity.

Note on this clonotype: Its antigen is currently unknown.

The sequencing input was blood. This TCR was sampled from a girl aged 2-9 years with multiple sclerosis.

CDR3 region: CSVPQQGGVNYGYTF. DNA for the CDR3: TGCAGCGTCCCGCAGCAGGGAGGCGTCAACTATGGCTACACCTTC. The V gene is TRBV29-1, the J gene TRBJ1-2; possibly TRBD1 for D (5 bases). The germline gives CDR1 SQVTM, CDR2 ANQGSEA. The CDR3 length is 15 residues. The ends were cut back, 6 bases at V and 2 bases at J, with 19 bases in the middle. Variable domain in full (rest from reference TRBV29-1 and TRBJ1-2): SAVISQKPSRDICQRGTSLTIQCQVDSQVTMMFWYRQQPGQSLTLIATANQGSEATYESGFVIDKFPISRPNLTFSTLTVSNMSPEDSSIYLCSVPQQGGVNYGYTFGSGTRLTVV.